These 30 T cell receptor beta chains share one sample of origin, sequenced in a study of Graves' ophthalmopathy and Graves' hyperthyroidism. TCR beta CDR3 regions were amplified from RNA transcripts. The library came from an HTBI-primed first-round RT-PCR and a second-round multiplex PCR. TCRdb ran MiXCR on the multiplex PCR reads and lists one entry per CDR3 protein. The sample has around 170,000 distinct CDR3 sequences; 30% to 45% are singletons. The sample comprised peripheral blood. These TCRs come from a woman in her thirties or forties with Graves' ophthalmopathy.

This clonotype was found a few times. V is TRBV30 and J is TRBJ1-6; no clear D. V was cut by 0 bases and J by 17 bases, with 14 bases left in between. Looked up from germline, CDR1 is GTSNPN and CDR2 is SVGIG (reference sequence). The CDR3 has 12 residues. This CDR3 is CAWSVQRISVHF. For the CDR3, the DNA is TGTGCCTGGAGTGTACAAAGGATTTCGGTCCACTTT.

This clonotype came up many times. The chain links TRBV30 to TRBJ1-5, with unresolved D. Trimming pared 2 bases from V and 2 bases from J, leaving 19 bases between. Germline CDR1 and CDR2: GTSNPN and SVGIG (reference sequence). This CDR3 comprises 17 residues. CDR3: CAWSPSTPDLRNQPQHF. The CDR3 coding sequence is TGTGCCTGGAGTCCCTCAACCCCGGACCTACGCAATCAGCCCCAGCATTTT.

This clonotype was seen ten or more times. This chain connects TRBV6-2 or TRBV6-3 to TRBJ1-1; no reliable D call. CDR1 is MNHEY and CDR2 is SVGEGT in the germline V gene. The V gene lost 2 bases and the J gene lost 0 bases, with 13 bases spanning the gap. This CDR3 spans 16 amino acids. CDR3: CASSYGRNYMNTEAFF. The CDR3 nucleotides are TGTGCCAGCAGTTACGGCCGGAATTACATGAACACTGAAGCTTTCTTT.

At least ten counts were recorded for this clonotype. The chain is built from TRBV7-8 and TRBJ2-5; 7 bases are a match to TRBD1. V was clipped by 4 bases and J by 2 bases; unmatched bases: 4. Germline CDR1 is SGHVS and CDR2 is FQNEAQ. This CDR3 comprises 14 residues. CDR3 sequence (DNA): TGTGCCAGCAGCTCCTACAGGGGACAAGAGACCCAGTACTTC. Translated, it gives CASSSYRGQETQYF.

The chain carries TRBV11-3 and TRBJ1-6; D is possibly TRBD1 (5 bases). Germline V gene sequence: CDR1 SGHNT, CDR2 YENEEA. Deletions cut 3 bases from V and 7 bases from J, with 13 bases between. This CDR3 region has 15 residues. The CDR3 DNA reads TGTGCCAGCAGCTTTCAAATAGGGGAGAATTCACCCCTCCACTTT. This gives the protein CASSFQIGENSPLHF.

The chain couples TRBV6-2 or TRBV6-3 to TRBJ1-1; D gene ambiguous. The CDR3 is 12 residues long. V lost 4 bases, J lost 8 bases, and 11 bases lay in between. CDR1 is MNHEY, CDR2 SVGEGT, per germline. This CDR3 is CASSFEKSEAFF. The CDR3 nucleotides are TGTGCCAGCAGTTTTGAAAAGTCGGAAGCTTTCTTT.

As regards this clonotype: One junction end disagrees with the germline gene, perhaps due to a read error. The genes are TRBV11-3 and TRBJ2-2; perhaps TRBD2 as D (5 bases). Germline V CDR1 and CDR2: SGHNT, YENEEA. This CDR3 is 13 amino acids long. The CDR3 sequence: CASSPTAVGELFF. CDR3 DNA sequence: TGTGCCAGCAGCCCCACAGCCGTCGGGGAGCTATTTTTT. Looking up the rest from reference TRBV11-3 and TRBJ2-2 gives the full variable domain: EAGVVQSPRYKIIEKKQPVAFWCNPISGHNTLYWYLQNLGQGPELLIRYENEEAVDDSQLPKDRFSAERLKGVDSTLKIQPAELGDSAVYLCASSPTAVGELFFGEGSRLTVL.

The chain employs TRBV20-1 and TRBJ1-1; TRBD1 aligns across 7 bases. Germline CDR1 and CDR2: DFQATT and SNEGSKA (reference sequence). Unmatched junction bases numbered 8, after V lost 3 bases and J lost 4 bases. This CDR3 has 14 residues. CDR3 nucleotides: TGCAGTGCTAGCCCGACAGGGTTGGGCACTGAAGCTTTCTTT. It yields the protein CSASPTGLGTEAFF.

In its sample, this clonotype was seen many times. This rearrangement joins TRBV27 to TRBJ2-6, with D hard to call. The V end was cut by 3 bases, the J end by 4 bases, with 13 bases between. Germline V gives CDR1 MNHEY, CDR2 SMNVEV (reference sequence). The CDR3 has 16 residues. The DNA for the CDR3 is TGTGCCAGCAGTTTGTTATGGGTTGCGGGGGCCAACGTCCTGACTTTC. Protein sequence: CASSLLWVAGANVLTF.

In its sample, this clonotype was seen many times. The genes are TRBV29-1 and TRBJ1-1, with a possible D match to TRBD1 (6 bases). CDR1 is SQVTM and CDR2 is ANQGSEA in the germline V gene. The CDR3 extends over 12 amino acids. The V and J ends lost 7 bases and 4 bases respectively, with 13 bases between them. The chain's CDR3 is CSASRGTTEAFF. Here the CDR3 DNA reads TGCAGCGCAAGTAGGGGGACCACTGAAGCTTTCTTT.

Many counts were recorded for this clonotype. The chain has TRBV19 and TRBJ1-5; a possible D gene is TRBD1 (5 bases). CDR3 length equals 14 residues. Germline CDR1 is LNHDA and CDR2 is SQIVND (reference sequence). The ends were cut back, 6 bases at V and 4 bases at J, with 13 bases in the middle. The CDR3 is CASSWGIGNQPQHF. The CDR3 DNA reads TGTGCCAGTAGCTGGGGGATCGGAAATCAGCCCCAGCATTTT.

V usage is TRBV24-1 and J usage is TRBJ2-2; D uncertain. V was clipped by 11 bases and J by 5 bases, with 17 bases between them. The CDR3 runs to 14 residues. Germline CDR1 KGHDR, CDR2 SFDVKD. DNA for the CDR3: TGTGCCATCACGTCGATCCCTAGGACCGGGGAGCTGTTTTTT. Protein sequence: CAITSIPRTGELFF.

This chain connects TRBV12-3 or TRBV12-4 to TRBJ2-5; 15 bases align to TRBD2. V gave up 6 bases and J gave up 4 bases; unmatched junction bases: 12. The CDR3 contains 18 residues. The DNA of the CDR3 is TGTGCCAGCAGCCCGGGACTAGCGGGAGGAAGTCTTATAGAGACCCAGTACTTC. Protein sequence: CASSPGLAGGSLIETQYF.

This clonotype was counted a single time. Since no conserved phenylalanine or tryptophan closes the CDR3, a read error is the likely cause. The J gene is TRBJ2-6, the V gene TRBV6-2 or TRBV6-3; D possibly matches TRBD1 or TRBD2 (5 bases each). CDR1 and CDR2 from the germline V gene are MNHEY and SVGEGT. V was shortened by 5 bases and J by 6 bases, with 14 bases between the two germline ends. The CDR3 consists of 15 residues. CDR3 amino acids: CASSKGTAAANVLTS. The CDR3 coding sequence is TGTGCCAGCAGTAAAGGGACGGCGGCGGCCAACGTCCTGACTTCC.

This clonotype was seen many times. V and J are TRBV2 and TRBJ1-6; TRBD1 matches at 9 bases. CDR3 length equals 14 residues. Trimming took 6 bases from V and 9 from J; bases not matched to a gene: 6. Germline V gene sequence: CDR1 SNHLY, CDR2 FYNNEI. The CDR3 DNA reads TGTGCCAGCAGGTCGACAGGGGGTAGTTCACCCCTCCACTTT. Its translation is CASRSTGGSSPLHF.

CDR3 coding DNA: TGTGCCAGCAGTTACGACTCGGTCTGGACGGCGAACACTGAAGCTTTCTTT. This gives the protein CASSYDSVWTANTEAFF. The chain has TRBV6-2 or TRBV6-3 and TRBJ1-1; D is ambiguous. The CDR3 spans 17 residues. V was pared by 2 bases and J by 1 base, with 17 bases between. Germline V gives CDR1 MNHEY, CDR2 SVGEGT.

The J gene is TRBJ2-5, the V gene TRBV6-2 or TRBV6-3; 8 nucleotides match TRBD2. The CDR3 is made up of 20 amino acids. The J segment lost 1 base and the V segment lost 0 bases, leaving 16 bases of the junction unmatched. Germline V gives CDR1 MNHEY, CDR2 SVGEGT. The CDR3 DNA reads TGTGCCAGCAGTTACTCGTCTTCCCCTGGGGCGGGAGGACCCCAAGAGACCCAGTACTTC. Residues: CASSYSSSPGAGGPQETQYF.

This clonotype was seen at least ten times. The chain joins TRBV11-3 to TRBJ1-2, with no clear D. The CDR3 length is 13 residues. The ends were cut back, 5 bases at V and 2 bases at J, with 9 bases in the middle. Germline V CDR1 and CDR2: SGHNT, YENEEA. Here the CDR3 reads CASSPGENYGYTF. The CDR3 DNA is TGTGCCAGCAGCCCCGGGGAGAACTATGGCTACACCTTC.

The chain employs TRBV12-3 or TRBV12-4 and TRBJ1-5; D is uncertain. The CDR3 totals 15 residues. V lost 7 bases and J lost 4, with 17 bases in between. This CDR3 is CASTDGRVWNQPQHF. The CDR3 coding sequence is TGTGCCAGCACCGATGGTAGGGTATGGAATCAGCCCCAGCATTTT.

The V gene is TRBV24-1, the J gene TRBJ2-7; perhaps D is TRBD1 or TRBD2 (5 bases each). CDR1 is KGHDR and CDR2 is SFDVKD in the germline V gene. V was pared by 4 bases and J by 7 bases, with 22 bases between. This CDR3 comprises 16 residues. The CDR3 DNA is TGTGCCACCAGTGACCCCGGAGAGGGGACGACGGGGGAGCAGTACTTC. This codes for CATSDPGEGTTGEQYF.

The CDR3: CASSYSQGAETQYF. In DNA, the CDR3 is TGTGCCAGCAGTTACTCGCAGGGGGCGGAGACCCAGTACTTC. The rearrangement joins TRBV6-2 or TRBV6-3 to TRBJ2-5, with TRBD1 matching over 8 bases. Germline V lookup: CDR1 MNHEY, CDR2 SVGEGT. CDR3 length: 14 residues. V was clipped by 0 bases and J by 5 bases; unmatched bases: 2.

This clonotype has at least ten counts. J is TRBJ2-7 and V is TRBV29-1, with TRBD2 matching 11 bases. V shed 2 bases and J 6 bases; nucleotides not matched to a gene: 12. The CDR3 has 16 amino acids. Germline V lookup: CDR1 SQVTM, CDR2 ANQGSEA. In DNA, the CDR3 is TGCAGCGTTGAACCGAGGGGTGGGCTAGCGGGAGGCGAGCAGTACTTC. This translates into CSVEPRGGLAGGEQYF.

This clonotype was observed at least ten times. CDR3 loop: CASREDRVGQYF. CDR3 nucleotide sequence: TGTGCCAGCAGGGAGGACAGGGTGGGGCAGTACTTC. The V call is TRBV2, the J call TRBJ2-7; 8 nucleotides line up with TRBD1. J lost 9 bases, V lost 6 bases, and 7 bases had no gene match. CDR3 length: 12 amino acids. Per the germline V gene, CDR1 is SNHLY and CDR2 is FYNNEI. Variable domain in full (rest from reference TRBV2 and TRBJ2-7): EPEVTQTPSHQVTQMGQEVILRCVPISNHLYFYWYRQILGQKVEFLVSFYNNEISEKSEIFDDQFSVERPDGSNFTLKIRSTKLEDSAMYFCASREDRVGQYFGPGTRLTVT.

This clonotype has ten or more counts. The CDR3 bases are TGTGCCACCCCCCAGTGGAACGGGGAGCTGTTTTTT. It codes for CATPQWNGELFF. The chain carries TRBV2 and TRBJ2-2; D gene uncertain. Trimming took off 10 bases at V and 7 bases at J, with 13 bases between the two ends. The germline V gene encodes CDR1 SNHLY and CDR2 FYNNEI. The length of the CDR3 is 12 residues.

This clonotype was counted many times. The CDR3 here is CASKRSQGAQSTGELFF. The CDR3 DNA reads as TGTGCCAGCAAACGAAGCCAGGGGGCGCAGAGCACCGGGGAGCTGTTTTTT. This sequence joins TRBV6-5 and TRBJ2-2; 8 bases line up with TRBD1. The V gene end was trimmed by 7 bases and the J gene end by 4 bases; junction bases not matched to a gene: 14. The CDR3 is made up of 17 amino acids. CDR1 and CDR2 (germline): MNHEY, SVGAGI.

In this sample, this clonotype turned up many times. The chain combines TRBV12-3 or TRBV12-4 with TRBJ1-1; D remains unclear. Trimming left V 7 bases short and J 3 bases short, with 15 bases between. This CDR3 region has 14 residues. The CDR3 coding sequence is TGTGCCAGCATCAAGGAAGGGAGGGACACTGAAGCTTTCTTT. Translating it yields CASIKEGRDTEAFF.

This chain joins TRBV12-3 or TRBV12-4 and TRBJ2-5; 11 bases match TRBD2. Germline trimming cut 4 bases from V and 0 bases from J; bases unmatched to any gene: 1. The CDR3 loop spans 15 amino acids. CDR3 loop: CASSSGLADQETQYF. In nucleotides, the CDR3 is TGTGCCAGCAGTTCGGGACTAGCGGACCAAGAGACCCAGTACTTC.

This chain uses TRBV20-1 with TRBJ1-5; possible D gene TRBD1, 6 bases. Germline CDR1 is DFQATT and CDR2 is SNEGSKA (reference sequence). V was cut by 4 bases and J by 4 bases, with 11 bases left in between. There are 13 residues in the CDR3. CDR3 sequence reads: CSATGQTNQPQHF. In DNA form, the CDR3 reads TGCAGTGCTACAGGACAGACTAATCAGCCCCAGCATTTT.

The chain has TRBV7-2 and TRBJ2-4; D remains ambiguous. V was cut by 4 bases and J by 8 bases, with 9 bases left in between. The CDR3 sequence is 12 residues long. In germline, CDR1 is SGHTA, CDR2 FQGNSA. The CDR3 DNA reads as TGTGCCAGCAGCTCCGTGAATGACATTCAGTACTTC. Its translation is CASSSVNDIQYF.

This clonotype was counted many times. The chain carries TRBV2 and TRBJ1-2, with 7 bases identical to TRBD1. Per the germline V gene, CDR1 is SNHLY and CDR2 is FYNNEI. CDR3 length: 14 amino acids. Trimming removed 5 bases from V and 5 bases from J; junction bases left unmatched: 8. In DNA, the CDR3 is TGTGCCAGCAGTACCTTACAGGGGAAGTATGGCTACACCTTC. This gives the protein CASSTLQGKYGYTF.